This entry lists 18 T cell receptor beta chains sequenced from one sample in a study of metastatic and nonmetastatic thyroid tumors (dated by TCRdb to 2020 to 2021). To prepare the library, PCR was applied. TCRdb shows the sequencer as Illumina HiSeq 4000. Using fastp trimming at Q25 and MiXCR clonotype assembly, TCRdb reanalyzed the public sequencing data and kept in-frame beta chains. Here the sample has some 30,000 clones; approximately 11% occur a single time. Roughly 15% of the sample belongs to the ten largest clones. No treatment had been received by any patient before thyroid surgery. Sequenced sample: blood. Receptor source: a female donor with papillary thyroid cancer or a benign thyroid nodule (not recorded which). Some clones in this sample may be carry-over from other donors' samples.

This clone was recorded many times. The chain recombines TRBV12-3 or TRBV12-4 with TRBJ1-5; unclear D gene. The V end was cut by 3 bases, the J end by 0 bases, with 6 bases between. The CDR3 is 14 residues long. Here the CDR3 DNA reads TGTGCCAGCAGTTTCGGACCTAGCAATCAGCCCCAGCATTTT. Amino acid sequence: CASSFGPSNQPQHF.

The chain has TRBV6-1 and TRBJ2-5; TRBD2 matches at 11 bases. V was clipped by 3 bases and J by 5 bases; unmatched bases: 11. The germline V gene has CDR1 MNHNS and CDR2 SASEGT. The CDR3 covers 17 residues. CDR3 sequence reads: CASSEGLADGYRETQYF. For the CDR3, the DNA is TGTGCCAGCAGTGAGGGACTAGCGGATGGTTATAGGGAGACCCAGTACTTC.

At least ten counts were recorded for this clone. The rearrangement links TRBV10-3 to TRBJ2-2; tentative D call: TRBD2 (6 bases). Trimming cost V 2 bases and J 5 bases, with 12 bases left between them. This CDR3 has 15 residues. Germline V lookup: CDR1 ENHRY, CDR2 SYGVKD. The CDR3 coding sequence is TGTGCCATCAGTGAGGGGAGGCCGGGGACCGGGGAGCTGTTTTTT. The encoded protein is CAISEGRPGTGELFF.

This clone was recorded many times. The chain carries TRBV4-3 and TRBJ2-4, with a tentative D call TRBD2 (5 bases). This CDR3 region has 15 residues. Germline V gives CDR1 LGHNA, CDR2 YSLEER. The V end was cut by 3 bases, the J end by 7 bases, with 16 bases between. CDR3 sequence reads: CASSQVPGESNIQYF. CDR3 nucleotide sequence: TGCGCCAGCAGCCAGGTCCCCGGGGAGAGCAACATTCAGTACTTC.

This clone was picked up many times. The CDR3 DNA follows: TGTGCCAGCAGCCCCCTACTAGCGGGAGCGATAAATGAGCAGTTCTTC. This sequence encodes CASSPLLAGAINEQFF. The V and J genes are TRBV7-2 and TRBJ2-1; TRBD2 matches 11 bases. With 5 bases clipped from V and 7 bases from J, the junction kept 10 bases outside the gene matches. This CDR3 comprises 16 residues. CDR1 and CDR2 (germline): SGHTA, FQGNSA.

The table lists this clone with many counts. The V call is TRBV7-6, the J call TRBJ1-4; no reliable D call. CDR1 is SGHVS and CDR2 is FNYEAQ in the germline V gene. This CDR3 is built from 12 residues. V lost 4 bases and J lost 7, with 7 bases in between. CDR3 in DNA: TGTGCCAGCAGCTCCGCTAGTGAAAAACTGTTTTTT. Translation gives CASSSASEKLFF.

This clone was counted at least ten times. Given a much more abundant clone one base away, this may be a read error. This chain uses TRBV4-2 with TRBJ1-5; D perhaps matches TRBD1 (5 bases). The V end was cut by 3 bases, the J end by 6 bases, with 12 bases between. Per germline, CDR1 LGHNA and CDR2 YNFKEQ. The length of the CDR3 is 14 residues. The CDR3 spells CASSQGQGSQPQHF. The DNA of the CDR3 is TGTGCCAGCAGCCAGGGCCAGGGAAGTCAGCCCCAGCATTTT.

This clone was picked up many times. This chain joins TRBV18 and TRBJ2-5; no clear D gene. There are 13 residues in the CDR3. V was cut by 4 bases and J by 2 bases, with 8 bases left in between. Germline V gives CDR1 KGHSH, CDR2 LQKENI. The CDR3 nucleotides read TGTGCCAGCTCACTGACCTTACAAGAGACCCAGTACTTC. Its translation: CASSLTLQETQYF.

In its sample, this clone was seen a few times. The V and J genes are TRBV6-1 and TRBJ2-7, with D perhaps matching TRBD2 (5 bases). Germline CDR1 reads MNHNS; CDR2 reads SASEGT. This CDR3 spans 12 amino acids. Trimming pared 10 bases from V and 4 bases from J, leaving 14 bases between. CDR3 residues: CATGKPPYEQYF. The CDR3 nucleotides are TGTGCCACCGGGAAGCCCCCTTACGAGCAGTACTTC.

This chain joins TRBV3-1 and TRBJ2-5, with TRBD2 identical over 10 bases. The germline V gene has CDR1 LGHDT and CDR2 YNNKEL (reference sequence). The CDR3 consists of 16 residues. V gave up 1 base and J gave up 6 bases; unmatched junction bases: 8. The CDR3 region has the DNA TGTGCCAGCAGCCAAGGACCCAGCGGGGGGGCGAAGACCCAGTACTTC. Its translation: CASSQGPSGGAKTQYF.

The chain links TRBV15 to TRBJ2-4; 7 nucleotides agree with TRBD2. This CDR3 is built from 18 residues. In germline, CDR1 is LNHNV, CDR2 YYDKDF (reference sequence). V gave up 0 bases and J gave up 0 bases; unmatched junction bases: 8. The CDR3, as DNA: TGTGCCACCAGCAGAGATACGACGCGGGGGTTAGCCAAAAACATTCAGTACTTC. Protein product: CATSRDTTRGLAKNIQYF.

In its sample, this clone was seen many times. The chain has TRBV7-3 and TRBJ2-2; TRBD2 might be the D (6 bases). The V end was cut by 5 bases, the J end by 1 base, with 11 bases between. The CDR3 spans 15 residues. The germline gives CDR1 SGHTA, CDR2 FQGTGA. The CDR3 coding sequence is TGTGCCAGCAGCCCCGGGACTGTGAACACCGGGGAGCTGTTTTTT. Translated: CASSPGTVNTGELFF.

This clone has a count of ten or more. The V gene is TRBV28, the J gene TRBJ2-7; 9 nucleotides align to TRBD1. The CDR3 covers 13 residues. Germline assignment: CDR1 MDHEN and CDR2 SYDVKM. V lost 5 bases and J lost 4; bases outside the gene matches: 3. The CDR3 protein is CASSSGQGYEQYF. The CDR3 bases are TGTGCCAGCAGTAGCGGACAGGGGTACGAGCAGTACTTC.

The genes are TRBV11-2 and TRBJ1-4, with 12 bases aligning to TRBD1. Germline CDR1 reads SGHAT; CDR2 reads FQNNGV. With V trimmed by 5 bases and J by 4 bases, 5 bases remained unmatched. The CDR3 is made up of 16 amino acids. The DNA of the CDR3 is TGTGCCAGCAGCATGGGACAGGGGGCGGGTAATGAAAAACTGTTTTTT. It codes for CASSMGQGAGNEKLFF. Together with reference TRBV11-2 and TRBJ1-4, the CDR3 gives the full variable domain: EAGVAQSPRYKIIEKRQSVAFWCNPISGHATLYWYQQILGQGPKLLIQFQNNGVVDDSQLPKDRFSAERLKGVDSTLKIQPAKLEDSAVYLCASSMGQGAGNEKLFFGSGTQLSVL.

This clone was found many times. The chain links TRBV5-5 to TRBJ1-5; 7 bases line up with TRBD1. This CDR3 has 12 residues. V lost 0 bases to trimming and J lost 15 bases; unmatched junction nucleotides: 6. Looked up from germline, CDR1 is SGHKS and CDR2 is YYEKEE (reference sequence). Here the CDR3 reads CASSLDLQGWHF. CDR3 DNA: TGTGCCAGCAGCTTGGATCTACAGGGGTGGCATTTT.

This sequence joins TRBV6-1 and TRBJ1-6; D gene uncertain. The CDR3 totals 14 residues. Germline CDR1 reads MNHNS; CDR2 reads SASEGT. V dropped 4 bases and J dropped 12 bases, with 16 bases sitting between them. This CDR3 reads CASSVDPLEGPLHF. CDR3 bases: TGTGCCAGCAGTGTTGACCCGCTGGAGGGACCCCTCCACTTT.

This clone has at least ten counts. This chain joins TRBV4-1 and TRBJ2-7; the D gene is possibly TRBD2 (5 bases). V was trimmed by 6 bases and J by 2 bases, leaving 8 bases between them. From germline, CDR1 is MGHRA and CDR2 YSYEKL. This CDR3 spans 12 amino acids. The CDR3 reads CASSDGAYEQYF. The CDR3 DNA is TGCGCCAGCAGTGACGGGGCCTACGAGCAGTACTTC.

This clone is labeled as medium-sized (0.01 to 0.1%). The V gene is TRBV6-1, the J gene TRBJ1-2; TRBD1 agrees at 12 bases. The CDR3 contains 17 residues. Germline-derived CDR1 and CDR2 are MNHNS and SASEGT. Unmatched junction bases numbered 8, after V lost 2 bases and J lost 4 bases. CDR3 in amino acids: CASSESQGQGAFYGYTF. In DNA form, the CDR3 reads TGTGCCAGCAGTGAATCCCAGGGACAGGGGGCTTTCTATGGCTACACCTTC.